The present T cell receptor beta chain was sequenced within a study of tumour-infiltrating T cells in Burkitt lymphoma. Clones were sequenced by immunoSEQ multiplex PCR, and TCRdb holds only the in-frame ones, with some missing. The sample yields around 46,000 clones, less than 40% seen once. CDR1 and CDR2 from the germline V gene are MGHRA and YSYEKL. V shed 6 bases, J shed 2 bases, and the junction held 10 bases outside the gene matches. This CDR3 contains 16 residues. The material sequenced was tumor tissue. The receptor's source is a human donor with Burkitt lymphoma. This sequence joins TRBV4-1 and TRBJ1-1; TRBD1 agrees at 9 bases. The CDR3 loop reads CASRPGQGRQNTEAFF. CDR3 nucleotide sequence: TGCGCCAGCAGGCCCGGACAGGGGAGACAAAACACTGAAGCTTTCTTT.